Shown below are 16 T cell receptor beta chains from a single sample sequenced in a study of cytotoxic CD8 clonotypes in ibrutinib-treated CLL. Here immunoSEQ multiplex PCR was the method, and the copy in TCRdb shows in-frame clones only, minus some. Here the sample spans some 130,000 clones, 80% to 90% being singletons. This material consisted of PBMCs, taken after 24 months of ibrutinib treatment. Receptor source: a human donor with chronic lymphocytic leukemia.

In its sample, this clone was seen once. This chain joins TRBV12-5 and TRBJ1-5; D perhaps matches TRBD1 (5 bases). The CDR3 runs 18 residues. Germline values: CDR1 LGHNT, CDR2 FRNRAP. V was shortened by 6 bases and J by 0 bases, with 21 bases between the two germline ends. CDR3 region: CASGSDILGGYSNQPQHF. CDR3 nucleotides: TGTGCTAGTGGCTCGGACATTCTCGGGGGTTATAGCAATCAGCCCCAGCATTTT. Together with reference TRBV12-5 and TRBJ1-5, the CDR3 gives the full variable domain: DARVTQTPRHKVTEMGQEVTMRCQPILGHNTVFWYRQTMMQGLELLAYFRNRAPLDDSGMPKDRFSAEMPDATLATLKIQPSEPRDSAVYFCASGSDILGGYSNQPQHFGDGTRLSIL.

J is TRBJ2-2 and V is TRBV15; D is possibly TRBD2 (6 bases). V was shortened by 5 bases and J by 1 base, with 11 bases between the two germline ends. This CDR3 has 15 amino acids. Germline V gene data show CDR1 as LNHNV and CDR2 as YYDKDF (reference sequence). The CDR3 nucleotides are TGTGCCACCAGCGGATATAGCGGGAACACCGGGGAGCTGTTTTTT. This encodes CATSGYSGNTGELFF.

This clone was detected many times. The CDR3 loop is CASSLGQGAIMNTEAFF. In nucleotides, the CDR3 is TGTGCCAGCAGCTTAGGGCAGGGGGCCATTATGAACACTGAAGCTTTCTTT. The chain links TRBV7-8 to TRBJ1-1, with 8 bases lining up with TRBD1. Germline CDR1 SGHVS, CDR2 FQNEAQ. The CDR3 runs 17 residues. With 1 base clipped from V and 0 bases from J, the junction kept 7 bases outside the gene matches. The full variable domain, its missing parts supplied by reference TRBV7-8 and TRBJ1-1, is GAGVSQSPRYKVAKRGQDVALRCDPISGHVSLFWYQQALGQGPEFLTYFQNEAQLDKSGLPSDRFFAERPEGSVSTLKIQRTQQEDSAVYLCASSLGQGAIMNTEAFFGQGTRLTVV.

This chain connects TRBV6-5 to TRBJ2-3, with a weak D call TRBD1 (6 bases). V lost 6 bases and J 11 bases, leaving 18 bases between the germline ends. This CDR3 contains 13 residues. CDR1 and CDR2 from the germline V gene are MNHEY and SVGAGI. CDR3 sequence (DNA): TGTGCCAGCAGGGACAGTAGGCGAGATGGGCAGTATTTT. Its translation is CASRDSRRDGQYF.

The rearrangement uses TRBV6-1 and TRBJ1-1; D not resolved. CDR1 and CDR2 (germline): MNHNS, SASEGT. Trimming took off 2 bases at V and 12 bases at J, with 19 bases between the two ends. The CDR3 runs to 14 residues. The CDR3 protein is CASSEQFLLSESFF. The CDR3 region has the DNA TGTGCCAGCAGTGAACAGTTTCTGCTATCGGAATCTTTCTTT.

The gene calls are TRBV30 and TRBJ1-2; D is ambiguous. Germline V gene sequence: CDR1 GTSNPN, CDR2 SVGIG (reference sequence). Trimming took off 0 bases at V and 8 bases at J, with 10 bases between the two ends. This CDR3 comprises 12 residues. CDR3 in amino acids: CAWSVQRGGYTF. DNA for the CDR3: TGTGCCTGGAGTGTACAACGCGGGGGCTACACCTTC.

The sample holds one count of this clone. CDR3 residues: CAWSSQGRGGYTF. The CDR3 nucleotides read TGTGCCTGGAGTTCTCAGGGGAGGGGTGGCTACACCTTC. The V and J genes are TRBV30 and TRBJ1-2, with a tentative D call TRBD1 (6 bases). Trimming left V 2 bases short and J 7 bases short, with 14 bases between. The CDR3 is 13 amino acids. Germline CDR1 GTSNPN, CDR2 SVGIG (reference sequence).

V usage is TRBV15 and J usage is TRBJ2-2; D is ambiguous. Trimming left V 0 bases short and J 4 bases short, with 9 bases between. Germline values: CDR1 LNHNV, CDR2 YYDKDF (reference sequence). The CDR3 is 15 residues long. The CDR3 DNA reads TGTGCCACCAGCAGAGATCAGGAACGCACCGGGGAGCTGTTTTTT. Its translation is CATSRDQERTGELFF.

The V gene is TRBV7-2, the J gene TRBJ1-5; 12 positions match TRBD1. The CDR3 is made up of 14 amino acids. Germline CDR1 and CDR2: SGHTA and FQGNSA. The junction had 3 bases not matched to a gene; V was cut back by 6 bases and J by 6 bases. The CDR3: CASRGQGAFQPQHF. Here the CDR3 DNA reads TGTGCCAGCAGGGGACAGGGGGCGTTTCAGCCCCAGCATTTT.

This chain uses TRBV9 with TRBJ1-1; no clear D gene. V shed 2 bases and J shed 1 base, with 6 bases lying between them. The V gene's germline CDR1 is SGDLS and CDR2 YYNGEE. The CDR3 spans 13 residues. The CDR3 loop reads CASSVLANTEAFF. CDR3 in DNA: TGTGCCAGCAGCGTCTTAGCGAACACTGAAGCTTTCTTT.

This chain uses TRBV7-2 with TRBJ2-7; no clear D. The germline V gene encodes CDR1 SGHTA and CDR2 FQGNSA. The CDR3 is made up of 15 amino acids. Trimming took 2 bases from V and 2 from J, leaving 13 bases between them. Here the CDR3 reads CASSLSLAVAYEQYF. CDR3 coding DNA: TGTGCCAGCAGCTTAAGTCTGGCGGTTGCCTACGAGCAGTACTTC.

The rearrangement joins TRBV6-5 to TRBJ2-7, with D unclear. The V gene lost 0 bases and the J gene lost 1 base, with 4 bases spanning the gap. Germline V CDR1 and CDR2: MNHEY, SVGAGI. This CDR3 is built from 13 residues. This chain's CDR3 is CASSYSGSYEQYF. Here the CDR3 DNA reads TGTGCCAGCAGTTACTCGGGATCCTACGAGCAGTACTTC.

The chain recombines TRBV19 with TRBJ1-5; possible D gene TRBD1, 6 bases. Looked up from germline, CDR1 is LNHDA and CDR2 is SQIVND (reference sequence). V dropped 8 bases and J dropped 3 bases, with 11 bases sitting between them. CDR3 size: 13 residues. The CDR3 sequence: CASGTGPNQPQHF. CDR3 nucleotide sequence: TGTGCCAGTGGAACAGGGCCCAATCAGCCCCAGCATTTT.

This chain uses TRBV28 with TRBJ1-3; D perhaps matches TRBD1 (5 bases). This CDR3 comprises 14 residues. CDR1 is MDHEN and CDR2 is SYDVKM in the germline V gene. Trimming shortened V by 3 bases and J by 2 bases, and 8 bases separated the two germline ends. CDR3 residues: CASSFGRAGNTIYF. The CDR3 region has the DNA TGTGCCAGCAGTTTTGGCAGGGCTGGAAACACCATATATTTT.

The chain combines TRBV28 with TRBJ1-2; D perhaps matches TRBD1 (5 bases). The CDR3 contains 12 residues. The germline gives CDR1 MDHEN, CDR2 SYDVKM. V was cut by 5 bases and J by 4 bases, with 8 bases left in between. CDR3 region: CASSRQSYGYTF. In DNA form, the CDR3 reads TGTGCCAGCAGTAGACAGAGCTATGGCTACACCTTC.

The chain combines TRBV6-5 with TRBJ1-1; D uncertain. The V gene lost 4 bases and the J gene lost 5 bases, with 5 bases spanning the gap. Per the germline V gene, CDR1 is MNHEY and CDR2 is SVGAGI. The CDR3 extends over 11 amino acids. CDR3 loop: CASSFGTEAFF. The CDR3 DNA is TGTGCCAGCAGTTTCGGGACTGAAGCTTTCTTT.